This T cell receptor beta chain was profiled in a study of beta chain features in type 1 diabetes. This clone was observed a few times. Isolated RNA was reverse transcribed in full, so expressed TCRB transcripts were sequenced. Only in-frame clones appear in the TCRdb table, and some are missing; sequencing was by immunoSEQ multiplex PCR. Of around 320,000 clones in the sample, 14% were seen once. Trimming removed 5 bases from V and 4 bases from J, with 18 bases in between. CDR3 length: 15 residues. Germline CDR1 and CDR2: MNHEY and SVGAGI. This TCR derives from a man aged 25-40 years in good health. The chain couples TRBV6-5 to TRBJ2-7, with D uncertain. Specimen: central memory CD4+ T cells from blood. The CDR3 region has the DNA TGTGCCAGCAGTCCCTCCTCGACGGTTAAGTACGAGCAGTACTTC. Translating it yields CASSPSSTVKYEQYF.